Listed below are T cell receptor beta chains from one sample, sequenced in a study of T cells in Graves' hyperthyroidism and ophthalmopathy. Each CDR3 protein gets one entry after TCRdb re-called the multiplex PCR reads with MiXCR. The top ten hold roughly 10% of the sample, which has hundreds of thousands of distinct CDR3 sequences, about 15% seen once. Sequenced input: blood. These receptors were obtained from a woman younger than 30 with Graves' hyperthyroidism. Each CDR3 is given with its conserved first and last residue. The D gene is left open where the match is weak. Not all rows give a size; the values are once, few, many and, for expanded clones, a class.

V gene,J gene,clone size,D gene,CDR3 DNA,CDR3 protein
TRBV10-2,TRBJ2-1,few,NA,TGCGCCAGCAGTGCCCGCCTTAGGGACCTCTACAATGAGCAGTTCTTC,CASSARLRDLYNEQFF
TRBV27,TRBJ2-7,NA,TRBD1,TGTGCCAGCAGGACAGGGTCGCGGGACGAGCAGTACTTC,CASRTGSRDEQYF
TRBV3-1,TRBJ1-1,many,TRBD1,TGTGCCAGCAGCCGAGAGGGACAGGGGGCTTTCTTT,CASSREGQGAFF
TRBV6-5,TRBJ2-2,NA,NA,TGTGCCAGCAGTTACTCGAAGGCGACACGCTTCACCGGGGAGCTGTTTTTT,CASSYSKATRFTGELFF
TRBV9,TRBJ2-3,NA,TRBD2,TGTGCCAGCAGCCGCCCCGGCAGGGCTAGCGGTCTTAAAGATACGCAGTATTTT,CASSRPGRASGLKDTQYF
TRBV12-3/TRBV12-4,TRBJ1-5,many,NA,TGTGCCAGCAGTCCGATCAGTAGTGGCAATCAGCCCCAGCATTTT,CASSPISSGNQPQHF
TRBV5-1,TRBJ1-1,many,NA,TGCGCCAGCAGCTTGAGTCCAGTGGAGAACACTGAAGCTTTCTTT,CASSLSPVENTEAFF
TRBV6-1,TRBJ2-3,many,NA,TGTGCCAGCAGTACCCGCTCAAGCACAGATACGCAGTATTTT,CASSTRSSTDTQYF
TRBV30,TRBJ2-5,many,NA,TGTGCCTGGAGTACAGGGCACCTGGAGACCCAGTACTTC,CAWSTGHLETQYF
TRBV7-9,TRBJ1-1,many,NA,TGTGCCAGCAGTTCAACTGCTGAAGCTTTCTTT,CASSSTAEAFF
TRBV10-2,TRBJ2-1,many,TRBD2,TGCGCCAGCAGGCTGGGACTAGCGGATCCTAGGGGTGAGCAGTTCTTC,CASRLGLADPRGEQFF
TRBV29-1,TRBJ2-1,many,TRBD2,TGCAGCGTTGAACTAGGACTAGCGAGCTCCTACAATGAGCAGTTCTTC,CSVELGLASSYNEQFF
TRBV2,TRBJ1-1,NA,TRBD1,TGTGCCAGCAGTGAAGTCGTACAGGGGATGAACACTGAAGCTTTCTTT,CASSEVVQGMNTEAFF
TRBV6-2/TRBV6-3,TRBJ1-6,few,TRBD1,TGTGCCAGCAGTTACTCCCTGACAGGGCCGACGGCCCGTTCACCCCTCCACTTT,CASSYSLTGPTARSPLHF
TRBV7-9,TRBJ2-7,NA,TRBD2,TGTGCCAGCAGCCCCTTCGCTAGCGGGAAAGGGGAGCAGTACTTC,CASSPFASGKGEQYF
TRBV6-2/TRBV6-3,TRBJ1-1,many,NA,TGTGCCAGCAGTGAGCAGGGAGGAAGTGAAGCTTTCTTT,CASSEQGGSEAFF
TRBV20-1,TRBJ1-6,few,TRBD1,TGCAGTGCAAGAGGGCGGGGACAGGCCAGCTCCTATAATTCACCCCTCCACTTT,CSARGRGQASSYNSPLHF
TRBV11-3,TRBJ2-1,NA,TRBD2,TGTGCCAGCAGCTCCTCTACTAGCGGGAGTTGGGATGAGCAGTTCTTC,CASSSSTSGSWDEQFF
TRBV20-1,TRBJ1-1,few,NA,TGCAGTGCTCCGCGGGCCCGGGGGCGAGGGGAGAAAGCTTTCTTT,CSAPRARGRGEKAFF
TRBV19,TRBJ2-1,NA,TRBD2,TGTGCCAGTAGTCCGGTAGCGGGAGGGCTCAGTGAGCAGTTCTTC,CASSPVAGGLSEQFF
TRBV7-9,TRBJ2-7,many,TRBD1,TGTGCCAGCAGCATGGACAGGGAAGAGCAGTACTTC,CASSMDREEQYF
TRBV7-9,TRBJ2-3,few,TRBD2,TGTGCCAGCAGCCCAGCGGGAGGCTCTACGGGCACAGATACGCAGTATTTT,CASSPAGGSTGTDTQYF
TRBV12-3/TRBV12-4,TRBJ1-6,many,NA,TGTGCCAGCAGTATTCGGGGGCACGGCTCACCCCTCCACTTT,CASSIRGHGSPLHF
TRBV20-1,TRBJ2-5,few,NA,TGCAGTGCTAGAGGTGGAGGGAGAGAGACCCAGTACTTC,CSARGGGRETQYF
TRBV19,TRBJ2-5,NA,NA,TGTGCCAGTAGCGTCTCGCGTATGAGTGAGACCCAGTACTTC,CASSVSRMSETQYF
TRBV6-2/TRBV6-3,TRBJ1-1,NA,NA,TGTGCCAGCAGTTACGTGGGGACTGAAGCTTTCTTT,CASSYVGTEAFF
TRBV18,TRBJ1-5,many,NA,TGTGCCAGCTCACCACTTGTTCTGGGTAGCAATCAGCCCCAGCATTTT,CASSPLVLGSNQPQHF
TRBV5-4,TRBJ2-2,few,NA,TGTGCCAGCAGCCCCCCGGGACTGGGTACCCGGAACACCGGGGAGCTGTTTTTT,CASSPPGLGTRNTGELFF
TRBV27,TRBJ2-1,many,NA,TGCGCCAGCAGCTTGCTGGCGGGACCTTACAATGAGCAGTTCTTC,CASSLLAGPYNEQFF
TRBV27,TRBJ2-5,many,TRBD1,TGTGCCAGCAGCACCGACAGGGTGGAGACCCAGTACTTC,CASSTDRVETQYF
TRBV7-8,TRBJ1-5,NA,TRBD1,TGTGCCAGCAGACTGGGGACAGGTCTGGGTCAGCCCCAGCATTTT,CASRLGTGLGQPQHF
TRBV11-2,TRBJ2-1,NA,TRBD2,TGTGCCAGCAGGGGACTAGTGGGTCAGGGTGATGAGCAGTTCTTC,CASRGLVGQGDEQFF
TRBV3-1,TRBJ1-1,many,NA,TGTGCCAGCAGCCAAGACGTGGCCCTGAACACTGAAGCTTTCTTT,CASSQDVALNTEAFF
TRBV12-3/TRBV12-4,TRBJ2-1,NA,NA,TGTGCCACCTGGGGCGAGAGCTCCTACAATGAGCAGTTCTTC,CATWGESSYNEQFF
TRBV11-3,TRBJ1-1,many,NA,TGTGCCAGCAGCTTTGCGTCGAGGAACACTGAAACTTTCTTT,CASSFASRNTETFF
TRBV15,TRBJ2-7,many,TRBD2,TGTGCCACCAGCTACGGACTAGCCGCCTACGAGCAGTACTTC,CATSYGLAAYEQYF
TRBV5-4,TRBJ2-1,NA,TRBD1,TGTGCCAGCAGCTTGGCTGGGTTTCTCGGGACAGGGATCTACAATGAGCAGTTCTTC,CASSLAGFLGTGIYNEQFF
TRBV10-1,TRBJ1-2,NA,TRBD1,TGCGCCAGCAGCAGGGACAGGGCGGATGGCTACACCTTC,CASSRDRADGYTF
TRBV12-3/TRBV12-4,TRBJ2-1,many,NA,TGTGCCAGCAGTACCAGGAGCCGTTCCTACAATGAGCAGTTCTTC,CASSTRSRSYNEQFF
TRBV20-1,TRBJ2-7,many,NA,TGCAGTGCTAGAATGGCCTGGGGCTTTAACGAGCAGTACTTC,CSARMAWGFNEQYF
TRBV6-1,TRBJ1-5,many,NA,TGTGCCAGCAGTGCCCTCGTTGATAGCAATCAGCCCCAGCATTTT,CASSALVDSNQPQHF
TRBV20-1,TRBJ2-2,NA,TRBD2,TGCAGTGCTAGACCTAGCGGGAGGGCCTTAACCGGGGAGCTGTTTTTT,CSARPSGRALTGELFF
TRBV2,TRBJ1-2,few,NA,TGTGCCAGCATAAGTCCGGTCCCCGAGCGGAGGAACTATGGCTACACCTTC,CASISPVPERRNYGYTF
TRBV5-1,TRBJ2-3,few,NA,TGCGCCAGCACCCCGAAGAGAGCGCCTAGCACAGATACGCAGTATTTT,CASTPKRAPSTDTQYF
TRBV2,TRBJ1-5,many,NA,TGTGCCAGCCTCCCCGGATACAATCAGCCCCAGCATTTT,CASLPGYNQPQHF
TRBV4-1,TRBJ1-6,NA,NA,TGCGCCAGCAGCCAAATGCGCGATAATTCACCCCTCCACTTT,CASSQMRDNSPLHF
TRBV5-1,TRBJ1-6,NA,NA,TGCGCCAGCAGCCTCATTCACAGCGATAATTCACCCCTCCACTTT,CASSLIHSDNSPLHF
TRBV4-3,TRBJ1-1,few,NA,TGCGCCAGCAGCCAAGAATGGGGGGGACCCCAAGCTTTCTTT,CASSQEWGGPQAFF